Included here is one T cell receptor (beta chain) sequence, with context. An end of the junction differs from the germline gene, which may be a read error. The entry originates in a study of blood T cell repertoires in COVID-19. This CDR3 comprises 12 residues. CDR1 and CDR2 from the germline V gene are SEHNR and FQNEAQ (reference sequence). Per the original data handling: The authors estimated nucleated cell counts from reference gene primer amplification. Sequenced by immunoSEQ multiplex PCR; TCRdb stores in-frame clones only, minus some. V and J calls and clone size follow that table, whereas D and trimming were derived from the DNA. Among approximately 190,000 clones listed, about four fifths were seen once.

Sequenced: peripheral blood. This receptor was identified in a man in his 60s with acute or convalescent COVID-19. V gene TRBV7-9 combines with J gene TRBJ2-1; 7 bases line up with TRBD2. CDR3 in DNA: TGTGCCAGCAGCTTTTCCGCTAGCGGAGGAATCTTC. Protein product: CASSFSASGGIF.